The rows below give T cell receptor beta chains drawn from one sample of a study of T-cell memory formation after mild COVID-19. TCRdb called the 5' RACE reads again in MiXCR, with one record for every CDR3 protein. The sample consists of some 190,000 distinct CDR3 sequences, 18% of them appearing once. The sample comprised PBMCs or a T cell subset sorted from them (not recorded which). The receptors come from an adult woman who had mild COVID-19 (a few samples of this study predate the infection). Cell type and time point are not known. CDR3s include the opening cysteine and the closing phenylalanine or tryptophan. Fields, in order: D gene, V gene, J gene, CDR3 length, clone size, CDR3 DNA, CDR3 protein. D genes are given only for firm matches. Expanded clones are given a class, and other clones once, few, many or no size at all.

>NA|TRBV5-1|TRBJ2-1|14|few
TGCGCCAGCAGCCCTTTGGGCGCAAACAATGAGCAGTTCTTC
CASSPLGANNEQFF
>NA|TRBV20-1|TRBJ2-5|14|NA
TGCAGTGCTAGAGCGCCGACAGGAAAAGAGACCCAGTACTTC
CSARAPTGKETQYF
>NA|TRBV10-3|TRBJ1-4|14|NA
TGTGCCATCAGTGGGACAGCAACTAATGAAAAACTGTTTTTT
CAISGTATNEKLFF
>NA|TRBV4-3|TRBJ2-7|15|many
TGCGCCAGCAGCCAAGATCGGGGGCCCCCCTACGAGCAGTACTTC
CASSQDRGPPYEQYF
>NA|TRBV25-1|TRBJ1-1|13|NA
TGTGCCAGCAGCAAAGGGGCGAACACTGAAGCTTTCTTT
CASSKGANTEAFF
>NA|TRBV4-3|TRBJ1-2|13|NA
TGCGCCAGCAGCCAAGTGACAAACTATGGCTACACCTTC
CASSQVTNYGYTF
>NA|TRBV12-3/TRBV12-4|TRBJ1-2|11|NA
TGTGCCAGCAGTTATCACTATGGCTACACCTTC
CASSYHYGYTF
>TRBD2|TRBV5-1|TRBJ2-1|15|few
TGCGCCAGCAGCTACGCGGGACTAGCGGGAGGGAGTCCGTTCTTC
CASSYAGLAGGSPFF
>NA|TRBV12-3/TRBV12-4|TRBJ1-1|14|many
TGTGCCAGCAATAACTACGGTGGTGTCACTGAAGCTTTCTTT
CASNNYGGVTEAFF
>TRBD2|TRBV7-2|TRBJ2-1|15|few
TGTGCCAGCAGCTCAGGACTAGCGGGAATCAATGAGCAGTTCTTC
CASSSGLAGINEQFF
>NA|TRBV24-1|TRBJ2-3|16|NA
TGTGCCACCAGTGGCTTCGGACAGTTTGGCACAGATACGCAGTATTTT
CATSGFGQFGTDTQYF
>NA|TRBV3-1|TRBJ2-1|18|few
TGTGCCAGCAGCCAAGATCTGGCTAGCCGTGGAGCTTACAATGAGCAGTTCTTC
CASSQDLASRGAYNEQFF
>TRBD2|TRBV4-2|TRBJ2-7|16|NA
TGTGCCAGCAGCCAAATTACTAGCGGGGTCTCCTACGAGCAGTACTTC
CASSQITSGVSYEQYF